This T cell receptor (beta chain) was obtained from a study of OX40 agonist ivuxolimab in advanced cancers. Across the whole study: The patients' treatment was ivuxolimab, an agonistic anti-OX40 (CD134) antibody. Patients were infused with ivuxolimab every 2 weeks at 0.01 to 10 mg/kg.

TCRdb's table, derived via immunoSEQ multiplex PCR, lists solely in-frame clones and lacks some. The top ten clones hold under 2% of a sample with approximately 100,000 clones, about nine tenths of them seen once. There are 13 residues in the CDR3. V lost 0 bases and J 4 bases, leaving 7 bases between the germline ends. Germline CDR1 and CDR2: SGHRS and YFSETQ. The sample was CD4+ or CD8+ T cells sorted from blood, taken in a trial of the OX40 agonist ivuxolimab. V and J are TRBV5-1 and TRBJ1-2; unclear D gene. This TCR was recovered from an adult with an advanced solid tumor such as melanoma, head and neck, liver or kidney cancer. CDR3 DNA: TGCGCCAGCAGCTTGGAACGGCTCTATGGCTACACCTTC. Protein: CASSLERLYGYTF.